What follows are 12 T cell receptor beta chains derived from one specimen sequenced in a study of cytomegalovirus exposure and HLA in healthy donors. Vbeta (60) and Jbeta (13) primers were used in the PCR. Sequencing used immunoSEQ multiplex PCR; TCRdb keeps in-frame clones, though not all of them. In total, the table holds 60,000 or so clones. The specimen sequenced was PBMCs. These receptors were obtained from a woman under 30 in good health and CMV-seronegative.

The chain carries TRBV9 and TRBJ1-1; tentatively, D is TRBD1 (6 bases). This CDR3 is 15 amino acids long. Between the trimmed V and J ends, which lost 0 bases and 4 bases, there was a span of 13 bases. Germline V gene lookup returns CDR1 SGDLS and CDR2 YYNGEE. The CDR3 nucleotides read TGTGCCAGCAGCGTAGCTGGGGGCGACGGCACTGAAGCTTTCTTT. Protein sequence: CASSVAGGDGTEAFF.

Measured by frequency, this clone is large. The chain is built from TRBV6-1 and TRBJ2-7; TRBD1 matches 10 bases. Germline values: CDR1 MNHNS, CDR2 SASEGT. The CDR3 is 14 amino acids. The ends lost 8 bases at V and 1 base at J; junction bases unmatched: 5. The CDR3 loop is CASWGQGYSYEQYF. The DNA for the CDR3 is TGTGCCAGCTGGGGACAGGGGTATTCCTACGAGCAGTACTTC.

The chain combines TRBV29-1 with TRBJ2-2; the D gene is possibly TRBD2 (7 bases). Trimming stripped 4 bases from V and 6 bases from J, with 12 bases between. CDR1 is SQVTM, CDR2 ANQGSEA, per germline. This CDR3 spans 13 amino acids. CDR3 region: CSVVQGRAGELFF. CDR3 DNA sequence: TGCAGCGTTGTTCAGGGGAGGGCCGGGGAGCTGTTTTTT.

This chain connects TRBV5-6 to TRBJ1-5; tentatively, D is TRBD1 (6 bases). V was cut by 4 bases and J by 7 bases, with 12 bases left in between. Germline V CDR1 and CDR2: SGHDT, YYEEEE. The CDR3 is 13 residues long. For the CDR3, the DNA is TGTGCCAGCAGCCAGACAGGCTCCCAGCCCCAGCATTTT. This encodes CASSQTGSQPQHF.

The chain couples TRBV7-9 to TRBJ2-7, with unresolved D. The CDR3 runs 14 residues. V shed 5 bases and J shed 0 bases, with 11 bases lying between them. Germline CDR1 and CDR2: SEHNR and FQNEAQ (reference sequence). Written as DNA, the CDR3 is TGTGCCAGCAGCGCTAGGTTTAGCTCCTACGAGCAGTACTTC. It is translated as CASSARFSSYEQYF.

The gene calls are TRBV7-9 and TRBJ1-2; tentative D call: TRBD1 (6 bases). The germline gives CDR1 SEHNR, CDR2 FQNEAQ (reference sequence). The length of the CDR3 is 13 residues. The V and J ends lost 6 bases and 6 bases respectively, with 14 bases between them. The CDR3 sequence: CASRNREMDGYTF. As DNA, the CDR3 is TGTGCCAGCAGGAACAGGGAAATGGATGGCTACACCTTC. The variable domain in full, completed from reference TRBV7-9 and TRBJ1-2, reads DTGVSQNPRHKITKRGQNVTFRCDPISEHNRLYWYRQTLGQGPEFLTYFQNEAQLEKSRLLSDRFSAERPKGSFSTLEIQRTEQGDSAMYLCASRNREMDGYTFGSGTRLTVV.

The CDR3 bases are TGTGCCTGGAGTGTGCGTCGGGACTCCTACGAGCAGTACTTC. Translation: CAWSVRRDSYEQYF. The rearrangement links TRBV30 to TRBJ2-7; TRBD2 might be the D (5 bases). The CDR3 consists of 14 residues. V lost 0 bases and J lost 0, with 9 bases in between. Germline values: CDR1 GTSNPN, CDR2 SVGIG (reference sequence).

The chain is built from TRBV18 and TRBJ1-4, with D tentatively TRBD1 (6 bases). The V end was cut by 4 bases, the J end by 0 bases, with 9 bases between. Germline CDR1 is KGHSH and CDR2 is LQKENI. The CDR3 extends over 15 amino acids. As DNA, the CDR3 is TGTGCCAGCTCACGACAGGCCCCAACTAATGAAAAACTGTTTTTT. This translates into CASSRQAPTNEKLFF.

This chain links TRBV7-8 with TRBJ2-3; the match to TRBD1 covers 11 bases. Losses at the gene ends were 5 bases for V and 0 bases for J; bases not matched to a gene: 7. The germline CDR1 and CDR2 sequences are SGHVS and FQNEAQ. The CDR3 spans 17 residues. In DNA, the CDR3 is TGTGCCAGCAGCCCCCGGACAGGGGGCATAAGCACAGATACGCAGTATTTT. Its protein product is CASSPRTGGISTDTQYF.

This chain connects TRBV11-1 to TRBJ1-1; 10 bases fit TRBD1. V dropped 5 bases and J dropped 5; count of bases not matched to a gene: 8. Germline CDR1 reads SGHAT; CDR2 reads FQDESV (reference sequence). This CDR3 contains 15 residues. CDR3 sequence: CASSPWTGGRTEAFF. CDR3 coding DNA: TGTGCCAGCAGCCCATGGACAGGGGGTCGAACTGAAGCTTTCTTT.

This chain joins TRBV2 and TRBJ2-3; the D gene is possibly TRBD1 (5 bases). The CDR3 has 14 amino acids. Looked up from germline, CDR1 is SNHLY and CDR2 is FYNNEI. The V and J ends lost 5 bases and 5 bases respectively, with 14 bases between them. CDR3 DNA: TGTGCCAGCAGTTCGCGACAGAACCTAGATACGCAGTATTTT. Its translation: CASSSRQNLDTQYF.

The chain links TRBV30 to TRBJ2-7; D is perhaps TRBD2 (5 bases). The CDR3 is made up of 12 amino acids. CDR1 and CDR2 (germline): GTSNPN, SVGIG (reference sequence). The V end lost 6 bases, the J end lost 4 bases, and 13 bases lay between the germline ends. The CDR3 spells CACSISGYEQYF. CDR3 sequence (DNA): TGTGCCTGCTCCATCTCGGGGTACGAGCAGTACTTC.